This T cell receptor (beta chain) comes out of a study of shared clonotypes between healthy human individuals. Points from the study as a whole: Researchers sampled only blood; tissue repertoires likely differ.

Concerning this clone itself: The antigen remains unidentified.

Trimming cost V 4 bases and J 6 bases, with 13 bases left between them. The germline V gene encodes CDR1 KGHSH and CDR2 LQKENI. The CDR3 is 13 amino acids. Here immunoSEQ multiplex PCR was the method, and the copy in TCRdb shows in-frame clones only, minus some. The profile shows roughly 500,000 clones, roughly 77% of them singletons. This receptor was obtained from a woman in her thirties or forties in good health. Some clones in this sample may be carry-over from other donors' samples. The sequenced sample was PBMCs. The V call is TRBV18, the J call TRBJ2-7, with D perhaps assigned TRBD1 or TRBD2 (6 bases each). The CDR3 region is CASSLQQGGEQYF. CDR3 sequence (DNA): TGTGCCAGCTCACTTCAACAGGGAGGCGAGCAGTACTTC.